The clone carrying this TCR beta chain was found once. At one end the junction does not follow the germline gene, possibly because of a read error. This entry is derived from a study of blood T cell repertoires in COVID-19. Study as a whole: Samples representing acute and convalescent COVID-19 were sourced from the United States, Italy and Spain.

This CDR3 contains 17 residues. Germline lookup yields CDR1 SEHNR and CDR2 FQNEAQ (reference sequence). Assay: immunoSEQ multiplex PCR; the TCRdb copy retains only in-frame clones and omits some. The data show around 330,000 clones, around 87% seen once. The sequenced sample consisted of peripheral blood. The receptor's source is a woman aged 50 to 60 with active or convalescent COVID-19. The genes are TRBV7-9 and TRBJ1-3; TRBD1 matches at 9 bases. The CDR3 sequence: CASTLLGQGASGNTIYF. CDR3 in DNA: TGTGCCAGCACCTTATTGGGACAGGGCGCGTCTGGAAACACCATATATTTT.